The entry below describes one T cell receptor beta chain. This clone's antigen is unknown. Qualities for individual bases were not recorded, and no much larger clone is one base off. This entry comes from a study of OX40 agonist ivuxolimab in advanced cancers. Some background on the complete study: Ivuxolimab was an agonistic, fully human IgG2 monoclonal antibody directed against OX40 (CD134), a costimulatory receptor. The monotherapy dose-escalation portion (N ≈ 57 patients) of the phase I ivuxolimab trial is reported in the paper. Intravenous ivuxolimab was administered to patients every 2 weeks at six dose levels: 0.01, 0.1, 0.3, 1.5, 3 and 10 mg/kg. A male proportion of 82.7% and a mean age of approximately 55 years, ranging from 23 to 79, were recorded for the dose-escalation cohort. Peripheral TCRbeta sequencing was intended to test whether TCR sequence diversity was altered and clonal T-cell expansion was caused by ivuxolimab. Three dose-escalation patients achieved partial responses, one with hepatocellular carcinoma and two with cutaneous melanoma. Of the 50 to 55 patients in dose escalation, around 19 had hepatocellular carcinoma, approximately 15 had melanoma, 9 had renal cell carcinoma and 9 had head and neck cancer. Patients were allowed to have had prior anti-PD-1, anti-PD-L1 or anti-CTLA-4 therapy, and less than 45% of the dose-escalation patients had previously received checkpoint inhibitors. Broad study findings and their caveats: Which antigens the clonally expanded peripheral T cells were specific for was not determined. At doses of 0.1 to 3.0 mg/kg, clonal expansion of both CD4+ and CD8+ blood T cells was observed from baseline to week 6. Low levels of normalized T-cell clonal expansion were also seen in some patients who did not respond. On average, CD8+ T cells showed more expanded clones than CD4+ T cells after ivuxolimab. In the 0.1-3.0 mg/kg groups, partial responders had among the lowest normalized peripheral clonal expansion, particularly in CD8+ T cells.

Genomic DNA was extracted from sorted cells for sequencing of the TCRbeta CDR3 region. The immunoSEQ Assay was used for sequencing of TCRbeta CDR3 regions. The source is immuneACCESS, and TCRdb retained only in-frame sequences with V and J called. Part of the clones is not carried over; for the studies checked, unresolved V genes explain less than half of this, and the remainder is unexplained. This sample is represented by more than 55,000 clones; 86% of them were singletons. The ten largest account for almost 4% of the sample. The trial excluded patients who had a history of autoimmune disease or were on systemic immunosuppression. Peripheral blood for TCR sequencing was collected from all dose cohorts at baseline, on cycle 4 day 1, and on cycle 7 day 1. The samples were drawn from a first-in-human, open-label, multicenter phase I dose-escalation trial of ivuxolimab. The trial enrolled adults with locally advanced or metastatic head and neck squamous cell, hepatocellular, melanoma or renal cell carcinoma. Before TCR sequencing, CD4+ T cells and CD8+ T cells were sorted from peripheral blood as separate populations.

The CDR3 runs 13 amino acids, cysteine and phenylalanine included. Just CDR3 DNA is preserved here, 39 bases in frame from base 1. The trim is 0 bases for V and 8 bases for J, with a gap of 10 bases between the germline ends. Based on the germline V gene, the CDR1 and CDR2 sequences are SNHLY and FYNNEI. The starting material was CD4+ or CD8+ T cells sorted from blood, obtained in a trial of the OX40 agonist ivuxolimab. Recombination joined TRBV2 with TRBJ1-2; the D region possibly corresponds to TRBD1 (5 bases align). The receptor was isolated from an adult with an advanced solid tumor such as melanoma, head and neck, liver or kidney cancer. The CDR3 corresponds to CASSEASDRGYTF. The bases are TGTGCCAGCAGTGAAGCAAGCGACAGAGGCTACACCTTC. The CDR3, completed at both ends by the reference TRBV2 and TRBJ1-2 genes, gives the full variable domain EPEVTQTPSHQVTQMGQEVILRCVPISNHLYFYWYRQILGQKVEFLVSFYNNEISEKSEIFDDQFSVERPDGSNFTLKIRSTKLEDSAMYFCASSEASDRGYTFGSGTRLTVV.